Below, 10 T cell receptor beta chains from the same sample are listed, as sequenced in a study of T cells expressing NK-cell markers. TCRdb re-called the 5' RACE reads, yielding one record per CDR3 amino acid sequence without DNA. The sample table sets out about 550,000 distinct CDR3 sequences. Specimen: blood T cells: a sorted CD56 or NKG2C T cell subset, CD4+ or CD8+ T cells, or bulk PBMC T cells (not recorded which). The receptors derive from a man younger than 30 in good health.

This chain uses TRBV20-1 with TRBJ2-7; as DNA is missing, the TRBD1 call by TCRdb cannot be tested. The V gene's germline CDR1 is DFQATT and CDR2 SNEGSKA (reference sequence). The CDR3 spans 14 residues. The chain's CDR3 is CSAIAPPRSYEQYF.

This rearrangement joins TRBV4-1 to TRBJ1-5; checking the TCRdb D call of TRBD1 is not possible without DNA. The CDR3 is 15 residues long. Germline V lookup: CDR1 MGHRA, CDR2 YSYEKL. CDR3 sequence reads: CASSQGGAGNQPQHF.

V and J are TRBV12-3 or TRBV12-4 and TRBJ2-1; TCRdb calls TRBD1, which cannot be checked without DNA. The CDR3 spans 11 residues. CDR3 sequence reads: CASSHGRRQFF.

The rearrangement uses TRBV5-1 and TRBJ2-5; TCRdb proposes TRBD2, but this gene call is untestable without DNA. The CDR3 extends over 16 amino acids. The germline V gene has CDR1 SGHRS and CDR2 YFSETQ. This chain's CDR3 is CASSKRLAGEQETQYF. The whole variable domain, filled in from reference TRBV5-1 and TRBJ2-5, reads KAGVTQTPRYLIKTRGQQVTLSCSPISGHRSVSWYQQTPGQGLQFLFEYFSETQRNKGNFPGRFSGRQFSNSRSEMNVSTLELGDSALYLCASSKRLAGEQETQYFGPGTRLLVL.

This chain links TRBV11-2 with TRBJ2-5; TCRdb returns TRBD1, unconfirmable since there is no DNA. Per germline, CDR1 SGHAT and CDR2 FQNNGV. The CDR3 runs to 14 residues. CDR3 loop: CASSPLGGRETQYF. The variable domain in full, with the rest retrieved from reference TRBV11-2 and TRBJ2-5, is EAGVAQSPRYKIIEKRQSVAFWCNPISGHATLYWYQQILGQGPKLLIQFQNNGVVDDSQLPKDRFSAERLKGVDSTLKIQPAKLEDSAVYLCASSPLGGRETQYFGPGTRLLVL.

The CDR3 protein is CASTNSGDEKLFF. This chain connects TRBV6-6 to TRBJ1-4; with no DNA, the TCRdb D assignment of TRBD1 cannot be verified. This CDR3 comprises 13 residues. Germline CDR1 is MNHNY and CDR2 is SVGAGI (reference sequence).

CDR3 protein: CATSDFGLAGGLDEQFF. This rearrangement joins TRBV24-1 to TRBJ2-1; without DNA, the TCRdb call of TRBD2 cannot be checked. The CDR3 contains 17 residues. The germline V gene has CDR1 KGHDR and CDR2 SFDVKD.

The CDR3: CASSLSINNSPLHF. J is TRBJ1-6 and V is TRBV5-6. This CDR3 is 14 amino acids long. Germline V gene sequence: CDR1 SGHDT, CDR2 YYEEEE. Variable domain in full (rest from reference TRBV5-6 and TRBJ1-6): DAGVTQSPTHLIKTRGQQVTLRCSPKSGHDTVSWYQQALGQGPQFIFQYYEEEERQRGNFPDRFSGHQFPNYSSELNVNALLLGDSALYLCASSLSINNSPLHFGNGTRLTVT.

The genes are TRBV4-3 and TRBJ2-2; TCRdb gives TRBD2 as the D gene, but with no DNA this cannot be confirmed. From germline, CDR1 is LGHNA and CDR2 YSLEER. The CDR3 sequence is 15 residues long. The CDR3 reads CASSQDTSRSGELFF.

The chain joins TRBV4-2 to TRBJ2-6. Germline V gene data show CDR1 as LGHNA and CDR2 as YNFKEQ. The CDR3 is 16 residues long. CDR3 sequence reads: CASSPNVRVGANVLTF.